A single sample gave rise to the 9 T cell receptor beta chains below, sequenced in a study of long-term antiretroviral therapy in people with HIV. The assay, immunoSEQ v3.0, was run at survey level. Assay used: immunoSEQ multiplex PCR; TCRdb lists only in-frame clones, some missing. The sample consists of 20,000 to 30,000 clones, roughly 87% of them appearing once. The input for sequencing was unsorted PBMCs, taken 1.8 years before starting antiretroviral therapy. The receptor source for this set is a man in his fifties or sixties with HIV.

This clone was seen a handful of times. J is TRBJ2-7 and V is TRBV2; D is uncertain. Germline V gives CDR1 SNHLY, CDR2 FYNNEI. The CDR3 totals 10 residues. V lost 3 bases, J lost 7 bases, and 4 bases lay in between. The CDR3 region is CASSEGEQYF. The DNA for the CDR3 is TGTGCCAGCAGTGAGGGTGAGCAGTACTTC.

The CDR3 DNA sequence: TGCGCCAGCAGCTGGACAGGGGACAAGAGTCAGCCCCAGCATTTT. Its translation is CASSWTGDKSQPQHF. The rearrangement links TRBV5-1 to TRBJ1-5, with TRBD1 matching over 9 bases. The germline CDR1 and CDR2 sequences are SGHRS and YFSETQ. Trimming removed 3 bases from V and 6 bases from J; junction bases left unmatched: 7. This CDR3 spans 15 amino acids.

The CDR3 nucleotides read TGTGCCAGCAGTGAATACAGGAACACTGAAGCTTTCTTT. Protein product: CASSEYRNTEAFF. The V call is TRBV25-1, the J call TRBJ1-1; D gene ambiguous. Trimming pared 0 bases from V and 1 base from J, leaving 3 bases between. CDR1 MGHDK and CDR2 SYGVNS come from the germline V gene. The length of the CDR3 is 13 residues.

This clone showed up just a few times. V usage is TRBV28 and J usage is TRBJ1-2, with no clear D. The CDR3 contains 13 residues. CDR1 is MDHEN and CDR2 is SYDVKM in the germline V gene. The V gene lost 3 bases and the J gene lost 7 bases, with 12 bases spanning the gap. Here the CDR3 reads CASSFGPLGGYTF. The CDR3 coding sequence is TGTGCCAGCAGTTTCGGGCCCCTGGGTGGCTACACCTTC.

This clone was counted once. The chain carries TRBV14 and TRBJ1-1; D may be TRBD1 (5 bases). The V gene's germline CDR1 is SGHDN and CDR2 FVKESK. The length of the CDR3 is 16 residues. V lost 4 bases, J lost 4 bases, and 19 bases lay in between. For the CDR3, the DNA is TGTGCCAGCAGCCCTACGGGGGGGAGGGTCCGCACTGAAGCTTTCTTT. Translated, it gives CASSPTGGRVRTEAFF.

DNA for the CDR3: TGTGCCAGCAGGTTTTTAGGGGGGCAAGAGACCCAGTACTTC. Translation gives CASRFLGGQETQYF. This chain joins TRBV28 and TRBJ2-5; D may match TRBD1 or TRBD2 (6 bases each). The V end lost 6 bases, the J end lost 2 bases, and 13 bases lay between the germline ends. CDR3 length equals 14 residues. From germline, CDR1 is MDHEN and CDR2 SYDVKM.

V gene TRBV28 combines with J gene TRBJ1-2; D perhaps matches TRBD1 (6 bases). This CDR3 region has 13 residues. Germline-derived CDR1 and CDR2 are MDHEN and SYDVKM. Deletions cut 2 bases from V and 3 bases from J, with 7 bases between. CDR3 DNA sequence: TGTGCCAGCAGTTTAGGACAGTACTATGGCTACACCTTC. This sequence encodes CASSLGQYYGYTF.

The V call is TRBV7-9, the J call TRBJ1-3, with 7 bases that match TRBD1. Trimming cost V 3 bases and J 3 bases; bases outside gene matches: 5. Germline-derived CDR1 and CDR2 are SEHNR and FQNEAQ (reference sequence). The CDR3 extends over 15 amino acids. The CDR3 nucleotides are TGTGCCAGCAGCTTTAACAGGGGTAGTGGAAACACCATATATTTT. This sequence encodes CASSFNRGSGNTIYF.

CDR3 nucleotide sequence: TGTGCCAGCAGCGCGGACAGAAACTATGGCTACACCTTC. Translated: CASSADRNYGYTF. J is TRBJ1-2 and V is TRBV2; maybe TRBD1 (6 bases). The CDR3 length is 13 residues. Looked up from germline, CDR1 is SNHLY and CDR2 is FYNNEI. Trimming left V 6 bases short and J 2 bases short, with 10 bases between. Together with reference TRBV2 and TRBJ1-2, the CDR3 gives the full variable domain: EPEVTQTPSHQVTQMGQEVILRCVPISNHLYFYWYRQILGQKVEFLVSFYNNEISEKSEIFDDQFSVERPDGSNFTLKIRSTKLEDSAMYFCASSADRNYGYTFGSGTRLTVV.